This T cell receptor (beta chain) was sequenced during a study of STAT5B mutations in CD4+ large granular lymphocyte leukemia. Libraries were prepared by immunoSEQ multiplex PCR; TCRdb keeps only in-frame clonotypes and omits some of them. The sample lists fewer than 40,000 clones, roughly 76% occurring once. Germline-derived CDR1 and CDR2 are LNHDA and SQIVND (reference sequence). The CDR3 consists of 14 residues. V was pared by 4 bases and J by 6 bases, with 15 bases between. This clone was counted between two and nine times. The sequence was collected from a human donor in good health. Input material: CD4+ T cells from blood buffy coats. The chain is built from TRBV19 and TRBJ1-2; weak D call: TRBD1 (5 bases). The CDR3 loop reads CASSNPGLGNGYTF. The CDR3 nucleotides read TGTGCCAGTAGTAACCCAGGGCTTGGGAATGGCTACACCTTC.